A single sample is the source of the 21 T cell receptor beta chains below, sequenced in a study of OX40 agonist ivuxolimab in advanced cancers. The method was immunoSEQ multiplex PCR; TCRdb's version includes in-frame clones alone and lacks a portion of them. The data show 83,000 or so clones, approximately 91% seen once. Specimen: CD4+ or CD8+ T cells sorted from blood, collected in a trial of the OX40 agonist ivuxolimab. These receptors came from an adult with an advanced solid tumor such as melanoma, head and neck, liver or kidney cancer.

The chain couples TRBV30 to TRBJ2-7; 10 bases are shared with TRBD1. The trim removed 2 bases at V and 4 bases at J, leaving 8 bases unmatched. Germline V CDR1 and CDR2: GTSNPN, SVGIG (reference sequence). There are 15 residues in the CDR3. This CDR3 reads CAWSTLGTGVYEQYF. CDR3 in DNA: TGTGCCTGGAGTACCCTAGGGACAGGGGTGTACGAGCAGTACTTC.

The chain recombines TRBV4-3 with TRBJ2-2; D tentatively fits TRBD1 or TRBD2 (5 bases each). V was trimmed by 0 bases and J by 6 bases, leaving 11 bases between them. Germline assignment: CDR1 LGHNA and CDR2 YSLEER. This CDR3 is 15 amino acids long. CDR3 bases: TGCGCCAGCAGCCAAGATCCAGGGACCGCCGGGGAGCTGTTTTTT. Protein: CASSQDPGTAGELFF.

J is TRBJ1-2 and V is TRBV6-6; D possibly corresponds to TRBD1 (5 bases). Germline V gene sequence: CDR1 MNHNY, CDR2 SVGAGI (reference sequence). The V gene lost 6 bases and the J gene lost 8 bases, with 10 bases spanning the gap. The length of the CDR3 is 11 residues. The CDR3: CASSLTEGYTF. In nucleotides, the CDR3 is TGTGCCAGCAGCTTGACAGAGGGCTACACCTTC.

This clone was detected a few times. CDR3 sequence: CASSLEGGGVAFF. CDR3 coding DNA: TGTGCCAGCAGCTTGGAGGGAGGAGGGGTAGCTTTCTTT. This chain uses TRBV5-4 with TRBJ1-1, with a tentative D call TRBD1 (5 bases). From germline, CDR1 is SGHNT and CDR2 YYREEE (reference sequence). V was clipped by 0 bases and J by 10 bases, with 13 bases between them. The CDR3 runs to 13 residues.

In DNA, the CDR3 is TGTGCCAGCAGCACCGCGGGAGCGAACACCGGGGAGCTGTTTTTT. Translating it yields CASSTAGANTGELFF. The rearrangement joins TRBV11-3 to TRBJ2-2, with 7 bases aligning to TRBD2. The CDR3 is made up of 15 amino acids. CDR1 and CDR2 (germline): SGHNT, YENEEA. J was trimmed by 0 bases and V by 5 bases; bases with no gene match: 3.

To note about this clone: At one boundary the junction diverges from the germline segment, which might be a read error. The rearrangement links TRBV7-7 to TRBJ2-7, with D uncertain. Per the germline V gene, CDR1 is SSHAT and CDR2 is FNYEAQ (reference sequence). The CDR3 covers 13 residues. The CDR3 loop is CASSLTAKDEQYF. CDR3 DNA sequence: TGTGCTAGCAGCTTAACGGCGAAAGACGAGCAGTACTTC.

The J gene is TRBJ2-2, the V gene TRBV5-4; no firm D call. V was shortened by 4 bases and J by 6 bases, with 7 bases between the two germline ends. The CDR3 sequence is 12 residues long. Germline values: CDR1 SGHNT, CDR2 YYREEE (reference sequence). The CDR3 coding sequence is TGTGCCAGCAGCCCCGGCTCCGGGGAGCTGTTTTTT. As protein: CASSPGSGELFF.

The chain employs TRBV5-1 and TRBJ2-2; TRBD1 aligns across 8 bases. J gave up 1 base and V 4 bases, and 9 bases lay outside the gene matches. The CDR3 is made up of 17 amino acids. The V gene's germline CDR1 is SGHRS and CDR2 YFSETQ. The CDR3 DNA reads as TGCGCCAGCAGCGGCCAAAGACAGGGGCTGAACACCGGGGAGCTGTTTTTT. Residues: CASSGQRQGLNTGELFF.

The V and J genes are TRBV7-2 and TRBJ2-3, with D hard to call. This CDR3 has 13 residues. Trimming shortened V by 2 bases and J by 7 bases, and 10 bases separated the two germline ends. Germline V gene lookup returns CDR1 SGHTA and CDR2 FQGNSA. The CDR3 nucleotides are TGTGCCAGCAGCTTAAGTGGTGGTAATACGCAGTATTTT. Protein: CASSLSGGNTQYF.

This sequence joins TRBV5-1 and TRBJ1-6, with D possibly TRBD1 on 5 matching bases. Trimming took 0 bases from V and 10 from J, leaving 14 bases between them. CDR3 length equals 15 residues. The germline V gene has CDR1 SGHRS and CDR2 YFSETQ. This chain's CDR3 is CASSLERRGESPLHF. In DNA, the CDR3 is TGCGCCAGCAGCTTGGAGCGGCGAGGGGAGTCACCCCTCCACTTT.

The V gene is TRBV5-1, the J gene TRBJ2-5, with 8 bases matching TRBD1. Germline lookup yields CDR1 SGHRS and CDR2 YFSETQ. Trimming cost V 4 bases and J 4 bases; bases outside gene matches: 6. CDR3 size: 14 residues. In DNA, the CDR3 is TGCGCCAGCAGCGGACAGGGCTTTGGAGAGACCCAGTACTTC. It codes for CASSGQGFGETQYF.

The table lists this clone with a count of one. The gene calls are TRBV19 and TRBJ2-6; D gene uncertain. CDR3 length: 15 residues. Trimming pared 4 bases from V and 2 bases from J, leaving 9 bases between. Germline V gives CDR1 LNHDA, CDR2 SQIVND (reference sequence). In DNA, the CDR3 is TGTGCCAGTAGTAACGTGCAGCCTGGGGCCAACGTCCTGACTTTC. The encoded protein is CASSNVQPGANVLTF. Full variable domain (missing parts from reference TRBV19 and TRBJ2-6): DGGITQSPKYLFRKEGQNVTLSCEQNLNHDAMYWYRQDPGQGLRLIYYSQIVNDFQKGDIAEGYSVSREKKESFPLTVTSAQKNPTAFYLCASSNVQPGANVLTFGAGSRLTVL.

The chain couples TRBV18 to TRBJ1-3, with 7 bases fitting TRBD1. Losses at the gene ends were 2 bases for V and 0 bases for J; bases not matched to a gene: 4. Germline loops: CDR1 KGHSH, CDR2 LQKENI. This CDR3 is built from 16 residues. The CDR3 loop reads CASSPGQVGSGNTIYF. CDR3 DNA: TGTGCCAGCTCACCAGGACAGGTGGGCTCTGGAAACACCATATATTTT.

This chain joins TRBV19 and TRBJ1-4; TRBD1 matches 10 bases. The CDR3 covers 15 residues. Germline V gives CDR1 LNHDA, CDR2 SQIVND (reference sequence). V was pared by 4 bases and J by 7 bases, with 6 bases of the junction left unmatched. CDR3 coding DNA: TGTGCCAGTAGTAACCCCGGGACAGGGGTTGAAAAACTGTTTTTT. Amino acids: CASSNPGTGVEKLFF.

The chain employs TRBV4-3 and TRBJ1-1; no definite D call. Germline V gene lookup returns CDR1 LGHNA and CDR2 YSLEER. The CDR3 is 13 amino acids. Trimming removed 4 bases at V and 5 bases at J, with 11 bases between. The CDR3 sequence: CASSPTVRTEAFF. CDR3 bases: TGCGCCAGCAGCCCGACCGTGAGGACTGAAGCTTTCTTT.

This chain connects TRBV11-3 to TRBJ2-5; TRBD2 is a possible D gene (5 bases). This CDR3 spans 14 amino acids. Trimming removed 1 base from V and 5 bases from J, with 11 bases in between. Looked up from germline, CDR1 is SGHNT and CDR2 is YENEEA. CDR3 in DNA: TGTGCCAGCAGCTTAGGGAGAAGCGGTGAGACCCAGTACTTC. As protein: CASSLGRSGETQYF.

The J gene is TRBJ1-4, the V gene TRBV4-3; D might be TRBD1 (6 bases). In germline, CDR1 is LGHNA, CDR2 YSLEER. This CDR3 spans 15 amino acids. The V end was cut by 1 base, the J end by 8 bases, with 14 bases between. The CDR3 DNA is TGCGCCAGCAGCCAAGGGTACAGGGTTCACGAAAAACTGTTTTTT. It is translated as CASSQGYRVHEKLFF.

V is TRBV28 and J is TRBJ1-2, with D maybe TRBD1 (6 bases). This CDR3 has 16 residues. Trimming removed 6 bases from V and 8 bases from J, with 25 bases in between. Per the germline V gene, CDR1 is MDHEN and CDR2 is SYDVKM. The CDR3 region is CASSPNRVRVAGGYTF. CDR3 DNA: TGTGCCAGCAGCCCGAACAGGGTTCGTGTGGCCGGAGGCTACACCTTC.

The V call is TRBV7-8, the J call TRBJ1-3; D is uncertain. Trimming took off 3 bases at V and 0 bases at J, with 15 bases between the two ends. The CDR3 loop spans 17 amino acids. Germline V gene sequence: CDR1 SGHVS, CDR2 FQNEAQ. For the CDR3, the DNA is TGTGCCAGCAGCTTGCGGCTCGGACTGGTCTCTGGAAACACCATATATTTT. It translates to CASSLRLGLVSGNTIYF.

The J gene is TRBJ2-2, the V gene TRBV5-8; tentatively, D is TRBD1 or TRBD2 (5 bases each). The CDR3 extends over 15 amino acids. The ends were cut back, 4 bases at V and 2 bases at J, with 12 bases in the middle. Germline values: CDR1 SGHTS, CDR2 YDEGEE. The DNA for the CDR3 is TGTGCCAGCAGCCGGGACGACCGAAACACCGGGGAGCTGTTTTTT. It codes for CASSRDDRNTGELFF.

The J gene is TRBJ1-2, the V gene TRBV2, with 7 nucleotides matching TRBD1. V lost 6 bases, J lost 13 bases, and 17 bases stayed unmatched. Germline loops: CDR1 SNHLY, CDR2 FYNNEI. This CDR3 contains 14 residues. CDR3 sequence (DNA): TGTGCCAGCAGCAACCAACCGACAGGGCCCAGGGTCACCTTC. The encoded protein is CASSNQPTGPRVTF.